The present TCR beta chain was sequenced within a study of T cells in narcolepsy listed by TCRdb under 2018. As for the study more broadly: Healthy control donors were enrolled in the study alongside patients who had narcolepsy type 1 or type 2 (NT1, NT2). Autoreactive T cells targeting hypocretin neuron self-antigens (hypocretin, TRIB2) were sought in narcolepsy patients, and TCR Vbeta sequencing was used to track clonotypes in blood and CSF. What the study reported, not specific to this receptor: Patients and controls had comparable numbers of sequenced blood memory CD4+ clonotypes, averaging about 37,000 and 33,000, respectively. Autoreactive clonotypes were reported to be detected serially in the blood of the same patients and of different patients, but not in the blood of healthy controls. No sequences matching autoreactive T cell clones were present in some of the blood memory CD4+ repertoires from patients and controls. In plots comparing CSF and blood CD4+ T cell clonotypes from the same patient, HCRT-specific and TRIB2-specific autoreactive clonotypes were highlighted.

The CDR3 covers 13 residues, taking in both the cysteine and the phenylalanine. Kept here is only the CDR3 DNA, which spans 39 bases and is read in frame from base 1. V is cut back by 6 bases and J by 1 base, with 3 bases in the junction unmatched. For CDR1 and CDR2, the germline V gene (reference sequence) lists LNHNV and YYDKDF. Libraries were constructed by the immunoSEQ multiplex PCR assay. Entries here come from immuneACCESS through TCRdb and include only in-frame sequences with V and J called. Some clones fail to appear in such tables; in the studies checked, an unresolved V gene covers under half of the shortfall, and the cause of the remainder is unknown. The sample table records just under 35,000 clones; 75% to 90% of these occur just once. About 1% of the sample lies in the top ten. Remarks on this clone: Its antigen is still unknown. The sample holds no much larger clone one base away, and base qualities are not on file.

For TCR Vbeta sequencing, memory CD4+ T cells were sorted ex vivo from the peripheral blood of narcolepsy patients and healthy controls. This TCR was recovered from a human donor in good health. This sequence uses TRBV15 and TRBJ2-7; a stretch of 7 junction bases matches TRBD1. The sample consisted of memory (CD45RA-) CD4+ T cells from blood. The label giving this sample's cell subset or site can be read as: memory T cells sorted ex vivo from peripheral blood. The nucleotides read TGTGCCACCAGACAGGGGCTATCCTACGAGCAGTACTTC. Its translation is CATRQGLSYEQYF.